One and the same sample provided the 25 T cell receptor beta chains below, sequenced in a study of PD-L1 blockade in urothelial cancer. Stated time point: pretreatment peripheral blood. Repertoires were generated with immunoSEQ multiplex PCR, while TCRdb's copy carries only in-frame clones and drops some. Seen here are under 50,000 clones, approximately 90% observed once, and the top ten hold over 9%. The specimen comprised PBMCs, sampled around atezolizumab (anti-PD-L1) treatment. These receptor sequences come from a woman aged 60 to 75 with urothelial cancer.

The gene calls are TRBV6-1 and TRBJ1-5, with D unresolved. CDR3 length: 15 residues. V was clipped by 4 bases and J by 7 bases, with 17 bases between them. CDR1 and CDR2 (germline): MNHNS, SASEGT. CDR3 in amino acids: CASSGSQVSTQPQHF. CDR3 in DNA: TGTGCCAGCAGTGGATCGCAGGTCAGCACCCAGCCCCAGCATTTT.

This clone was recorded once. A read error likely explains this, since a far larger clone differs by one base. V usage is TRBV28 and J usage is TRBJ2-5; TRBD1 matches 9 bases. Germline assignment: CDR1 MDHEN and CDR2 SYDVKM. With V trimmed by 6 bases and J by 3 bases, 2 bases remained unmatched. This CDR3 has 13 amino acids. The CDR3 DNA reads TGTGCCAGCAGACGGACAGGGGAAGAGACCCAGTACTTC. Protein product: CASRRTGEETQYF.

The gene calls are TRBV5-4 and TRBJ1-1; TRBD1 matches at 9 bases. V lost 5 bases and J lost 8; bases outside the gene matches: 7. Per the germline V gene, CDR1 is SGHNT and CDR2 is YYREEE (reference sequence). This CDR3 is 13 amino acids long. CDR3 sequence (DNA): TGTGCCAGCAGATCGACAGGGGGGATAGAAGCTTTCTTT. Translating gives CASRSTGGIEAFF.

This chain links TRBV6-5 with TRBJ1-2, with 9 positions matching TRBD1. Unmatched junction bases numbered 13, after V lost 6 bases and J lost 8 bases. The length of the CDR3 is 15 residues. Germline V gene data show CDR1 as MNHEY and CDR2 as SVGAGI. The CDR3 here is CASRSPRDRVGGYTF. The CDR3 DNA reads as TGTGCCAGCAGATCCCCTAGGGACAGGGTGGGGGGCTACACCTTC.

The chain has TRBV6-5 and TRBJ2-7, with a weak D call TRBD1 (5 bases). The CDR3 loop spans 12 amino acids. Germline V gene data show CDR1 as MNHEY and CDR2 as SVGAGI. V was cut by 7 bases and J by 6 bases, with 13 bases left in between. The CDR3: CASTQGAGEQYF. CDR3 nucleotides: TGTGCCAGCACCCAAGGGGCAGGCGAGCAGTACTTC.

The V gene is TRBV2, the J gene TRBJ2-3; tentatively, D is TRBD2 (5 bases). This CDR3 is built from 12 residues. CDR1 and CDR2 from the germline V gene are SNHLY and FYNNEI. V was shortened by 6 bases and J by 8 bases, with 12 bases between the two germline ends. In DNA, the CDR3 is TGTGCCAGCAGCCCGGAGGTCAGTACGCAGTATTTT. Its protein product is CASSPEVSTQYF.

CDR3 DNA: TGTGCCAGCAGCTTAGATCGAGTAGCCTGGGGCAATCAGCCCCAGCATTTT. Translated: CASSLDRVAWGNQPQHF. The chain recombines TRBV7-2 with TRBJ1-5; D uncertain. In germline, CDR1 is SGHTA, CDR2 FQGNSA. This CDR3 has 17 amino acids. Trimming took 1 base from V and 2 from J, leaving 15 bases between them.

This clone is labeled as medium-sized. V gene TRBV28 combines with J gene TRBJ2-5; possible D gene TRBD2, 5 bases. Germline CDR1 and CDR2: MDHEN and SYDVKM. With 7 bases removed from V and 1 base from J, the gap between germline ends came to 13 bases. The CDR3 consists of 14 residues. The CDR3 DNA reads TGTGCCAGCAATTCATATGGACTCCAAGAGACCCAGTACTTC. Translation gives CASNSYGLQETQYF.

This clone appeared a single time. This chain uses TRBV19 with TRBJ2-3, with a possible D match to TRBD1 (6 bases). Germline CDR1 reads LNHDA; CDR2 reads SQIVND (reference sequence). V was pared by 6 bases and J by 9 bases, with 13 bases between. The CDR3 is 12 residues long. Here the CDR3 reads CASRQGISTQYF. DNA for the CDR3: TGTGCCAGTAGACAGGGAATCTCAACGCAGTATTTT. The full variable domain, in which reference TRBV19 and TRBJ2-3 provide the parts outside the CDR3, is DGGITQSPKYLFRKEGQNVTLSCEQNLNHDAMYWYRQDPGQGLRLIYYSQIVNDFQKGDIAEGYSVSREKKESFPLTVTSAQKNPTAFYLCASRQGISTQYFGPGTRLTVL.

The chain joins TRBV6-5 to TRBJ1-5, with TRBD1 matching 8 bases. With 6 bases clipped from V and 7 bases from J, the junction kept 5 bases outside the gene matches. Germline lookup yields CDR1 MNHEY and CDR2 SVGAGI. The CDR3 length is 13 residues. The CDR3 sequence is CASSRTGSQPQHF. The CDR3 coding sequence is TGTGCCAGCAGCAGGACAGGGAGCCAGCCCCAGCATTTT.

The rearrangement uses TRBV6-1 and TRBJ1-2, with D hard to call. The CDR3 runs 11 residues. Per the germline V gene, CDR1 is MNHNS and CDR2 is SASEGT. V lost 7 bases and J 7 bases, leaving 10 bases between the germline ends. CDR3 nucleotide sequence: TGTGCCAGCAATTATATCGGTGGCTACACCTTC. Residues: CASNYIGGYTF.

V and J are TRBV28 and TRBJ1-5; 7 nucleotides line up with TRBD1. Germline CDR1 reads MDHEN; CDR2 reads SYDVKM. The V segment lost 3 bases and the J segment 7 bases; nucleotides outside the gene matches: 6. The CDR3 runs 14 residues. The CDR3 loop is CASSLPGQLQPQHF. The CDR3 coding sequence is TGTGCCAGCAGTTTGCCGGGACAGTTACAGCCCCAGCATTTT.

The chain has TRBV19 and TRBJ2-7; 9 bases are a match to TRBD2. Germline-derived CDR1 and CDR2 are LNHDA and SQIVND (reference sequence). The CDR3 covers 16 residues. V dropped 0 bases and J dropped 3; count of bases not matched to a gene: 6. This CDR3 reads CASSIDNSGSLYEQYF. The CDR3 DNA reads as TGTGCCAGTAGTATAGATAATAGCGGGAGTCTCTACGAGCAGTACTTC.

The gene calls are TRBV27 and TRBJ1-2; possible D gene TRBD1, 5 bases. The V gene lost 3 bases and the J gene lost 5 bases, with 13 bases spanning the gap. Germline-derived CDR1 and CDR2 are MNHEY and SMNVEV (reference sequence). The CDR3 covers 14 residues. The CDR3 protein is CASSFRGRGYGYTF. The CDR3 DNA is TGTGCCAGCAGTTTCCGCGGGAGGGGATATGGCTACACCTTC.

In nucleotides, the CDR3 is TGTGCCAGCAGCTTCGGGACAGGAGGAGAGACCCAGTACTTC. It encodes CASSFGTGGETQYF. This rearrangement joins TRBV7-9 to TRBJ2-5; 8 bases line up with TRBD1. The CDR3 length is 14 residues. V was pared by 3 bases and J by 4 bases, with 4 bases of the junction left unmatched. In germline, CDR1 is SEHNR, CDR2 FQNEAQ (reference sequence).

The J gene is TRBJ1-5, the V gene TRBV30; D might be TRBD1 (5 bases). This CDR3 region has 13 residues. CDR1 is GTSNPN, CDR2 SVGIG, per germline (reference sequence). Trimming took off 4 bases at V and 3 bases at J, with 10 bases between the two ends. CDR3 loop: CAWTGQSNQPQHF. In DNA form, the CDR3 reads TGTGCCTGGACAGGGCAGTCCAATCAGCCCCAGCATTTT.

CDR3 nucleotide sequence: TGTGCCAGCAGTTTACGGGGGAGTGGCTACGAGCAGTACTTC. It yields the protein CASSLRGSGYEQYF. The chain links TRBV27 to TRBJ2-7, with TRBD2 as a possible D gene (6 bases). V gave up 2 bases and J gave up 3 bases, with 11 bases separating them. The CDR3 sequence is 14 residues long. Germline loops: CDR1 MNHEY, CDR2 SMNVEV (reference sequence).

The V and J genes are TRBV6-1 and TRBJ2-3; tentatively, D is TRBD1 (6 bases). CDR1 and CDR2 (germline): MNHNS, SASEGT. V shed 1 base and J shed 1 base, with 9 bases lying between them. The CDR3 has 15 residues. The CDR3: CASSEETGGTDTQYF. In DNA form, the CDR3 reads TGTGCCAGCAGTGAAGAGACAGGTGGCACAGATACGCAGTATTTT.

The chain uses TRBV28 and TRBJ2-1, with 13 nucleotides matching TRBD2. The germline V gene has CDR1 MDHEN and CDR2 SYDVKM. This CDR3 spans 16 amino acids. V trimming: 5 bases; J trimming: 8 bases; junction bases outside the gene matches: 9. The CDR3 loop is CASSPSGLAGAYEQFF. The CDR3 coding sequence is TGTGCCAGCAGTCCCTCCGGACTAGCGGGAGCATATGAGCAGTTCTTC. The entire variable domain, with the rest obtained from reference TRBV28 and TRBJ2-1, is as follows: DVKVTQSSRYLVKRTGEKVFLECVQDMDHENMFWYRQDPGLGLRLIYFSYDVKMKEKGDIPEGYSVSREKKERFSLILESASTNQTSMYLCASSPSGLAGAYEQFFGPGTRLTVL.

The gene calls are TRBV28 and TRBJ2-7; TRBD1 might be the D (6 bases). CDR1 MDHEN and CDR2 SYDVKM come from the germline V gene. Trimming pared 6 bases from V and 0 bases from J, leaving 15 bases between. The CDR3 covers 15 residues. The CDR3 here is CASRPGVRNSYEQYF. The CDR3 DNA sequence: TGTGCCAGCAGGCCAGGGGTTAGGAACTCCTACGAGCAGTACTTC.

In DNA, the CDR3 is TGTGCCAGCAGCCTAAACGCCAGGGACTCTGGAAACACCATATATTTT. It encodes CASSLNARDSGNTIYF. The rearrangement links TRBV4-2 to TRBJ1-3, with D tentatively TRBD1 (5 bases). The length of the CDR3 is 16 residues. The V gene's germline CDR1 is LGHNA and CDR2 YNFKEQ. The ends were cut back, 4 bases at V and 0 bases at J, with 13 bases in the middle.

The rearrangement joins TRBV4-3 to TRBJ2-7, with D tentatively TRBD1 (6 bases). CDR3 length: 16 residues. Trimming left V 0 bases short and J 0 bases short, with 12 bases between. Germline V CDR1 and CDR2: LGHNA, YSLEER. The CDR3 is CASSQDPTGSSYEQYF. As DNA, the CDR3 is TGCGCCAGCAGCCAAGATCCCACAGGGAGCTCCTACGAGCAGTACTTC.

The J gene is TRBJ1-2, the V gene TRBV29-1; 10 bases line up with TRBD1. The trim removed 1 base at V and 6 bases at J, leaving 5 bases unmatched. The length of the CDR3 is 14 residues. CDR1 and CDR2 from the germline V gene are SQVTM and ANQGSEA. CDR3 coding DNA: TGCAGCGTTGAAGTGAGGGACAGGGGAAATGGCTACACCTTC. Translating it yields CSVEVRDRGNGYTF. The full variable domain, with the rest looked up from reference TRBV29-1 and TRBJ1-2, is SAVISQKPSRDICQRGTSLTIQCQVDSQVTMMFWYRQQPGQSLTLIATANQGSEATYESGFVIDKFPISRPNLTFSTLTVSNMSPEDSSIYLCSVEVRDRGNGYTFGSGTRLTVV.

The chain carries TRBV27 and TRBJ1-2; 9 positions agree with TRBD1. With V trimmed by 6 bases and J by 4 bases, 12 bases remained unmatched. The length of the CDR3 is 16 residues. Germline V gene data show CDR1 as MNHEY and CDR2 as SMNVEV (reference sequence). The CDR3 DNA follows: TGTGCCAGCAGGGGACAGGGCCTCCCGGGTGGCTATGGCTACACCTTC. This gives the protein CASRGQGLPGGYGYTF.

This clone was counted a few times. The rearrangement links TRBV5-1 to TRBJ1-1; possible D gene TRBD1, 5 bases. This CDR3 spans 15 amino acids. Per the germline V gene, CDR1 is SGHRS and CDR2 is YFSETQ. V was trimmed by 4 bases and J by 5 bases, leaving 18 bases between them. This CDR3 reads CASSPDGGVRTEAFF. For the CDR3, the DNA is TGCGCCAGCAGCCCCGACGGGGGGGTAAGGACTGAAGCTTTCTTT.